The subject of this entry is one T cell receptor beta chain. Original handling: Estimation of nucleated cell counts relied on the amplification of reference gene primers. The protocol was immunoSEQ multiplex PCR, while the TCRdb copy is restricted to in-frame clones and leaves out a portion. V and J calls and clone size are those listed in that table; D and trimming were worked out from the DNA. The sample consists of around 94,000 clones, about 72% of them appearing once. V was cut by 5 bases and J by 1 base, with 14 bases left in between. CDR3 length equals 15 residues. CDR1 and CDR2 (germline): SGHVS, FQNEAQ. The sample belongs to a study of blood T cell repertoires in COVID-19. At the level of the study: Sites in the United States, Italy and Spain provided acute and convalescent COVID-19 samples. T cells, B-cell-depleted T cells, or PBMCs supplied cDNA or gDNA.

This receptor was taken from a man in his sixties with active or convalescent COVID-19. The source material was peripheral blood. V gene TRBV7-8 combines with J gene TRBJ1-1, with D perhaps TRBD1 (6 bases). The CDR3 DNA sequence: TGTGCCAGCAGCCATACGACAGGAAAGAACACTGAAGCTTTCTTT. This sequence encodes CASSHTTGKNTEAFF.